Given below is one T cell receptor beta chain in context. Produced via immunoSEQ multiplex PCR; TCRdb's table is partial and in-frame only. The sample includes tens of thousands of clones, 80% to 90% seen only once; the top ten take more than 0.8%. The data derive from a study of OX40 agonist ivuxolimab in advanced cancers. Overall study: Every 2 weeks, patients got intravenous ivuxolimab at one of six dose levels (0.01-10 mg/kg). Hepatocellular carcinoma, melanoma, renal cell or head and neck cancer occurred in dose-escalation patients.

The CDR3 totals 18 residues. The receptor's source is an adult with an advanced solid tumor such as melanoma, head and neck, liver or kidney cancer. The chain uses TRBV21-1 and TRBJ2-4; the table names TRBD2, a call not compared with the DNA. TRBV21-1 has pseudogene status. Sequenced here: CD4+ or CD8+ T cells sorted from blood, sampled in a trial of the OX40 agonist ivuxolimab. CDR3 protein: CASSRRRGRAVAKNIQYF. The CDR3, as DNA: TGTGCCAGCAGCCGGCGCCGCGGGAGGGCCGTGGCCAAAAACATTCAGTACTTC.